This T cell receptor beta chain was recorded in a study of control samples from healthy donors and cancer patients. Profiled with immunoSEQ multiplex PCR; TCRdb holds only in-frame clones, not every one. The data contain about 120,000 clones, 93% of them singletons. The clonotype was recovered from a man aged 30 to 45 in good health. The specimen was blood.

The CDR3 coding sequence is TGTGCCAGCAGCCAAAGGACAGGGGCCGGGGCCAACGTCCTGACTTTC. Encoded protein: CASSQRTGAGANVLTF. The chain couples TRBV3-1 (or the pseudogene TRBV3-2) to TRBJ2-6, with 9 bases fitting TRBD1. This CDR3 is built from 16 residues. V lost 2 bases and J lost 4; bases outside the gene matches: 3. The germline gives CDR1 LGHDT, CDR2 YNNKEL (reference sequence).